This T cell receptor (beta chain) was identified during a study of metastatic and nonmetastatic thyroid tumors. Study context: Repertoire comparisons spanned blood and tumor or nodule tissue from malignant and benign thyroid patients.

CDR3 length: 15 residues. Trimming cost V 8 bases and J 2 bases; bases outside gene matches: 8. Germline values: CDR1 SGHNT, CDR2 YENEEA. No treatment of any kind had been given to any patient before thyroid surgery. This clone was recorded many times. Using MiXCR, TCRdb reanalyzed the PCR reads. The sample lists tens of thousands of clones, approximately 22% occurring once. This receptor was obtained from a female donor with papillary thyroid cancer or a benign thyroid nodule (not recorded which). Some clones in this sample may be carry-over from other donors' samples. This chain joins TRBV11-3 and TRBJ2-5; TRBD1 matches at 10 bases. Specimen: adjacent normal tissue. CDR3 region: CASLHGTGAQETQYF. In nucleotides, the CDR3 is TGTGCCAGCCTTCATGGGACAGGGGCGCAAGAGACCCAGTACTTC. The full variable domain, rest sourced from reference TRBV11-3 and TRBJ2-5, is EAGVVQSPRYKIIEKKQPVAFWCNPISGHNTLYWYLQNLGQGPELLIRYENEEAVDDSQLPKDRFSAERLKGVDSTLKIQPAELGDSAVYLCASLHGTGAQETQYFGPGTRLLVL.